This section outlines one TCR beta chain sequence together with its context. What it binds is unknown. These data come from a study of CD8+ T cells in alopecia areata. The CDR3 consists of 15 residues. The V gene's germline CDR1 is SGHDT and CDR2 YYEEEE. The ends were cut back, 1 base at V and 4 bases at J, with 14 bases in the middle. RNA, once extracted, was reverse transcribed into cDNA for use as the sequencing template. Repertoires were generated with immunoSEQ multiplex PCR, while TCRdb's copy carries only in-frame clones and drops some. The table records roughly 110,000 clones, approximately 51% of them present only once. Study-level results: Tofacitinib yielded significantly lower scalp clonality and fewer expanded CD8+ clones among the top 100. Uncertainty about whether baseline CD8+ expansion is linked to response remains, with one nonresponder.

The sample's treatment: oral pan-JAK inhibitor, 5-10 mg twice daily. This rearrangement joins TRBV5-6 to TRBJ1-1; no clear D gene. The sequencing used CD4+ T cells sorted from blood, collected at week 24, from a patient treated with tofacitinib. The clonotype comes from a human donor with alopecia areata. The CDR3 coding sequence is TGTGCCAGCAGCTTGCTTCTGGGATCAACCACTGAAGCTTTCTTT. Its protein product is CASSLLLGSTTEAFF. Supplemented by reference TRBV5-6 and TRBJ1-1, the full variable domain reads DAGVTQSPTHLIKTRGQQVTLRCSPKSGHDTVSWYQQALGQGPQFIFQYYEEEERQRGNFPDRFSGHQFPNYSSELNVNALLLGDSALYLCASSLLLGSTTEAFFGQGTRLTVV.